These 31 T cell receptor beta chains came from one sample sequenced in a study of tumor-infiltrating lymphocytes in localized non-small cell lung cancer. Measured with immunoSEQ multiplex PCR; TCRdb has only the in-frame clones, and not every one. Here the sample spans roughly 12,000 clones, 84% being singletons. The material sequenced was lung tumor tissue. All receptors derive from a human donor with non-small cell lung cancer.

This clone was recorded only once. In nucleotides, the CDR3 is TGCGCCAGCAGCTCTAACCAATTAGGCTACACCTTC. This gives the protein CASSSNQLGYTF. This chain uses TRBV5-1 with TRBJ1-2; no definite D call. This CDR3 contains 12 residues. Germline V gene sequence: CDR1 SGHRS, CDR2 YFSETQ. The ends were cut back, 3 bases at V and 8 bases at J, with 11 bases in the middle.

V is TRBV6-5 and J is TRBJ1-2, with a weak D call TRBD1 (5 bases). Germline CDR1 and CDR2: MNHEY and SVGAGI. The V gene lost 5 bases and the J gene lost 1 base, with 11 bases spanning the gap. CDR3 length: 14 amino acids. CDR3 loop: CASSPDDSNYGYTF. The CDR3 nucleotides are TGTGCCAGCAGTCCCGACGACAGTAACTATGGCTACACCTTC.

The gene calls are TRBV5-6 and TRBJ2-7; 8 bases map to TRBD1. The germline V gene has CDR1 SGHDT and CDR2 YYEEEE. Trimming took 3 bases from V and 3 from J; bases not matched to a gene: 8. The CDR3 covers 15 residues. CDR3 DNA: TGTGCCAGCAGCTCAACCGGGACAGGATTCTACGAGCAGTACTTC. Residues: CASSSTGTGFYEQYF. Full variable domain (missing parts from reference TRBV5-6 and TRBJ2-7): DAGVTQSPTHLIKTRGQQVTLRCSPKSGHDTVSWYQQALGQGPQFIFQYYEEEERQRGNFPDRFSGHQFPNYSSELNVNALLLGDSALYLCASSSTGTGFYEQYFGPGTRLTVT.

The chain uses TRBV25-1 and TRBJ2-7, with TRBD2 as a possible D gene (6 bases). Germline V gene sequence: CDR1 MGHDK, CDR2 SYGVNS. V was shortened by 3 bases and J by 3 bases, with 6 bases between the two germline ends. The length of the CDR3 is 12 residues. CDR3 sequence: CASSDGSYEQYF. CDR3 DNA: TGTGCCAGCAGTGACGGGAGCTACGAGCAGTACTTC.

This clone was seen a few times. The chain employs TRBV19 and TRBJ2-7; 7 nucleotides agree with TRBD1. The CDR3 is 13 residues long. Germline-derived CDR1 and CDR2 are LNHDA and SQIVND (reference sequence). The CDR3 loop is CAPGGGGSYEQYF. The CDR3 bases are TGTGCGCCAGGGGGTGGTGGTTCCTACGAGCAGTACTTC. Together with reference TRBV19 and TRBJ2-7, the CDR3 gives the full variable domain: DGGITQSPKYLFRKEGQNVTLSCEQNLNHDAMYWYRQDPGQGLRLIYYSQIVNDFQKGDIAEGYSVSREKKESFPLTVTSAQKNPTAFYLCAPGGGGSYEQYFGPGTRLTVT.

V is TRBV25-1 and J is TRBJ1-2; 8 nucleotides align to TRBD1. In germline, CDR1 is MGHDK, CDR2 SYGVNS. The CDR3 loop spans 11 amino acids. V shed 9 bases and J 5 bases; nucleotides not matched to a gene: 2. The CDR3 DNA is TGTGCCAGTCGGACAGGGTATGGCTACACCTTC. It encodes CASRTGYGYTF.

The genes are TRBV9 and TRBJ2-5, with 9 bases aligning to TRBD1. V lost 2 bases, J lost 5 bases, and 7 bases stayed unmatched. Germline lookup yields CDR1 SGDLS and CDR2 YYNGEE. The CDR3 contains 15 residues. DNA for the CDR3: TGTGCCAGCAGCGTGACCGGGACAGGGAGGGAGACCCAGTACTTC. The encoded protein is CASSVTGTGRETQYF. The full variable domain, rest sourced from reference TRBV9 and TRBJ2-5, is DSGVTQTPKHLITATGQRVTLRCSPRSGDLSVYWYQQSLDQGLQFLIQYYNGEERAKGNILERFSAQQFPDLHSELNLSSLELGDSALYFCASSVTGTGRETQYFGPGTRLLVL.

The sample holds one count of this clone. This rearrangement joins TRBV5-1 to TRBJ1-5, with a tentative D call TRBD1 (5 bases). Trimming cost V 4 bases and J 3 bases, with 17 bases left between them. The CDR3 consists of 16 residues. Germline CDR1 and CDR2: SGHRS and YFSETQ. CDR3 nucleotides: TGCGCCAGCAGCAAGGGGCCCAGTGGGAACAATCAGCCCCAGCATTTT. Amino acid sequence: CASSKGPSGNNQPQHF.

The chain couples TRBV27 to TRBJ1-5; no firm D call. Germline CDR1 reads MNHEY; CDR2 reads SMNVEV (reference sequence). V lost 6 bases to trimming and J lost 7 bases, with 7 bases between them. CDR3 length: 11 amino acids. The CDR3 sequence is CASRVRQPQHF. The CDR3 DNA follows: TGTGCCAGCAGGGTCAGGCAGCCCCAGCATTTT.

This rearrangement joins TRBV5-4 to TRBJ2-7, with 12 nucleotides matching TRBD1. V dropped 3 bases and J dropped 3; count of bases not matched to a gene: 4. The germline V gene encodes CDR1 SGHNT and CDR2 YYREEE (reference sequence). The CDR3 consists of 15 residues. The CDR3 protein is CASSSGQGAIYEQYF. The CDR3 coding sequence is TGTGCCAGCAGCTCGGGACAGGGGGCAATCTACGAGCAGTACTTC.

The genes are TRBV10-3 and TRBJ2-7; perhaps TRBD1 as D (5 bases). Germline CDR1 reads ENHRY; CDR2 reads SYGVKD. CDR3 length: 11 amino acids. Trimming removed 5 bases from V and 7 bases from J, with 9 bases in between. The CDR3 DNA is TGTGCCATCAGTCGCGCAGGGGAGCAGTACTTC. Translating it yields CAISRAGEQYF.

The genes are TRBV7-8 and TRBJ1-5; 11 nucleotides match TRBD1. Unmatched junction bases numbered 3, after V lost 3 bases and J lost 5 bases. Germline V gene data show CDR1 as SGHVS and CDR2 as FQNEAQ. CDR3 length: 15 residues. In nucleotides, the CDR3 is TGTGCCAGCAGCTTTGGACAGGGGGCCTATCAGCCCCAGCATTTT. Translation gives CASSFGQGAYQPQHF.

V is TRBV7-3 and J is TRBJ2-7, with 9 bases identical to TRBD1. The CDR3 is 15 amino acids. Germline V gene lookup returns CDR1 SGHTA and CDR2 FQGTGA. V shed 3 bases and J 4 bases; nucleotides not matched to a gene: 7. The CDR3 reads CASSFGTGSDYEQYF. The CDR3 nucleotides read TGTGCCAGCAGCTTCGGGACAGGGAGTGATTACGAGCAGTACTTC.

Relative to its sample, this clone is large. The rearrangement links TRBV7-9 to TRBJ2-3, with a possible D match to TRBD2 (5 bases). This CDR3 comprises 13 residues. CDR1 is SEHNR, CDR2 FQNEAQ, per germline (reference sequence). V shed 5 bases and J shed 6 bases, with 12 bases lying between them. The CDR3 is CASSPLRADTQYF. DNA of the CDR3: TGTGCCAGCAGCCCCCTGAGGGCCGATACGCAGTATTTT.

This clone has just one count. This sequence joins TRBV6-5 and TRBJ2-5, with D perhaps given as TRBD1 or TRBD2 (5 bases each). Germline V gives CDR1 MNHEY, CDR2 SVGAGI. Deletions cut 5 bases from V and 2 bases from J, with 12 bases between. The CDR3 is 14 amino acids. The CDR3 is CASSLLGGQETQYF. In nucleotides, the CDR3 is TGTGCCAGCAGTCTGCTTGGGGGACAAGAGACCCAGTACTTC.

The rearrangement links TRBV6-5 to TRBJ1-2, with D possibly being TRBD1 (6 bases). Germline V gene lookup returns CDR1 MNHEY and CDR2 SVGAGI. This CDR3 has 12 amino acids. Trimming took 7 bases from V and 8 from J, leaving 14 bases between them. CDR3 bases: TGTGCCAGCACCGAGGGGGGCGGGGGCTACACCTTC. Amino acids: CASTEGGGGYTF.

This chain uses TRBV7-2 with TRBJ1-1, with D possibly matching TRBD1 (5 bases). The germline V and J ends were trimmed by 6 bases and 1 base, with 15 bases remaining between them. CDR1 is SGHTA, CDR2 FQGNSA, per germline. The CDR3 totals 15 residues. CDR3 amino acids: CASRMGDEPNTEAFF. DNA for the CDR3: TGTGCCAGCAGAATGGGGGACGAGCCGAACACTGAAGCTTTCTTT.

This clone showed up just once. This chain connects TRBV27 to TRBJ2-3; D perhaps matches TRBD2 (6 bases). CDR3 size: 14 residues. Trimming pared 2 bases from V and 6 bases from J, leaving 12 bases between. The germline gives CDR1 MNHEY, CDR2 SMNVEV (reference sequence). This CDR3 reads CASSLGGTGDTQYF. In DNA form, the CDR3 reads TGTGCCAGCAGTTTAGGCGGGACGGGGGATACGCAGTATTTT.

This clone was detected only a few times. This chain joins TRBV7-9 and TRBJ1-4, with TRBD1 identical over 9 bases. Unmatched junction bases numbered 4, after V lost 5 bases and J lost 0 bases. There are 16 residues in the CDR3. The germline V gene has CDR1 SEHNR and CDR2 FQNEAQ (reference sequence). This chain's CDR3 is CASSRQGVATNEKLFF. The CDR3 DNA reads as TGTGCCAGCAGCAGACAGGGGGTGGCAACTAATGAAAAACTGTTTTTT.

In the case of this clone: One end of the junction varies from germline; a read error may be responsible. This chain joins TRBV30 and TRBJ2-5, with a tentative D call TRBD2 (6 bases). The CDR3 sequence is 16 residues long. Germline V gene sequence: CDR1 GTSNPN, CDR2 SVGIG (reference sequence). The CDR3 nucleotides read TGTGCCTGGAGTAACCCTATCGAGGGACTTCAAGGGACCCAGTACTTC. It encodes CAWSNPIEGLQGTQYF.

This chain uses TRBV6-6 with TRBJ2-5; D unclear. This CDR3 spans 11 amino acids. Per germline, CDR1 MNHNY and CDR2 SVGAGI (reference sequence). V lost 2 bases, J lost 4 bases, and 2 bases lay in between. In DNA, the CDR3 is TGTGCCAGCAGTTACCCAGAGACCCAGTACTTC. Protein product: CASSYPETQYF.

This clone was found a few times. In DNA, the CDR3 is TGTGCCAGCAGTCCCTCCTACTCTGGGGCCAACGTCCTGACTTTC. Translated, it gives CASSPSYSGANVLTF. This chain connects TRBV27 to TRBJ2-6; the D is unclear. The V gene lost 5 bases and the J gene lost 0 bases, with 8 bases spanning the gap. The CDR3 contains 15 residues. In germline, CDR1 is MNHEY, CDR2 SMNVEV (reference sequence).

This clone has more than one count but fewer than ten. The J gene is TRBJ2-1, the V gene TRBV7-9, with D perhaps assigned TRBD1 or TRBD2 (5 bases each). V lost 0 bases to trimming and J lost 12 bases, with 12 bases between them. The CDR3 spans 13 residues. CDR1 is SEHNR and CDR2 is FQNEAQ in the germline V gene (reference sequence). CDR3 protein: CASSLASAGRQFF. As DNA, the CDR3 is TGTGCCAGCAGCTTAGCGTCGGCAGGGAGGCAGTTCTTC.

The J gene is TRBJ2-7, the V gene TRBV9; D unclear. Trimming pared 4 bases from V and 3 bases from J, leaving 20 bases between. Germline V gene sequence: CDR1 SGDLS, CDR2 YYNGEE. This CDR3 is 16 amino acids long. The CDR3 region has the DNA TGTGCCAGCAGCCCCGTCCGCAGCGCTCCGGGCTACGAGCAGTACTTC. Protein sequence: CASSPVRSAPGYEQYF.

The chain recombines TRBV25-1 with TRBJ2-7, with D perhaps matching TRBD2 (5 bases). The ends were cut back, 0 bases at V and 6 bases at J, with 9 bases in the middle. The CDR3 runs 13 residues. In germline, CDR1 is MGHDK, CDR2 SYGVNS. The CDR3 region is CASSEYRGLEQYF. CDR3 sequence (DNA): TGTGCCAGCAGTGAATATCGAGGGCTCGAGCAGTACTTC.

This sequence joins TRBV29-1 and TRBJ1-2, with D possibly matching TRBD1 (6 bases). V was trimmed by 3 bases and J by 4 bases, leaving 9 bases between them. The CDR3 runs 12 residues. The V gene's germline CDR1 is SQVTM and CDR2 ANQGSEA. CDR3 loop: CSVDKGGYGYTF. CDR3 coding DNA: TGCAGCGTTGATAAAGGGGGCTATGGCTACACCTTC.

The V and J genes are TRBV5-4 and TRBJ2-7, with 7 bases that match TRBD1. The CDR3 sequence is 14 residues long. CDR1 is SGHNT and CDR2 is YYREEE in the germline V gene (reference sequence). J gave up 0 bases and V 4 bases, and 4 bases lay outside the gene matches. DNA for the CDR3: TGTGCCAGCAGCAGGACAGGAGGCTCCTACGAGCAGTACTTC. The encoded protein is CASSRTGGSYEQYF.

The chain combines TRBV7-2 with TRBJ2-2; 7 bases match TRBD1. CDR3 length: 17 amino acids. Germline V gene sequence: CDR1 SGHTA, CDR2 FQGNSA. The ends lost 5 bases at V and 5 bases at J; junction bases unmatched: 14. The CDR3 here is CASSRHRGPRDTGELFF. Here the CDR3 DNA reads TGTGCCAGCAGCCGCCACAGGGGCCCAAGAGATACCGGGGAGCTGTTTTTT.

V gene TRBV27 combines with J gene TRBJ2-3; D may match TRBD1 or TRBD2 (6 bases each). This CDR3 is built from 14 residues. Trimming removed 3 bases from V and 2 bases from J, with 9 bases in between. Per germline, CDR1 MNHEY and CDR2 SMNVEV (reference sequence). CDR3 residues: CASSFWGATDTQYF. In DNA, the CDR3 is TGTGCCAGCAGTTTCTGGGGGGCCACAGATACGCAGTATTTT.

The chain uses TRBV5-1 and TRBJ2-6; D may match TRBD1 or TRBD2 (5 bases each). Germline lookup yields CDR1 SGHRS and CDR2 YFSETQ. The CDR3 loop spans 15 amino acids. V was shortened by 1 base and J by 4 bases, with 9 bases between the two germline ends. Here the CDR3 DNA reads TGCGCCAGCAGCTTGTCAGGGACCGGGGCCAACGTCCTGACTTTC. Translation gives CASSLSGTGANVLTF.

As regards this clone: An end of the junction does not agree with germline; a read error may underlie this. The rearrangement uses TRBV14 and TRBJ2-5; no clear D. The CDR3 runs to 14 residues. Germline values: CDR1 SGHDN, CDR2 FVKESK. This chain's CDR3 is CASGQVGFGETQYF. CDR3 nucleotide sequence: TGTGCCAGCGGCCAAGTGGGGTTTGGGGAGACCCAGTACTTC.